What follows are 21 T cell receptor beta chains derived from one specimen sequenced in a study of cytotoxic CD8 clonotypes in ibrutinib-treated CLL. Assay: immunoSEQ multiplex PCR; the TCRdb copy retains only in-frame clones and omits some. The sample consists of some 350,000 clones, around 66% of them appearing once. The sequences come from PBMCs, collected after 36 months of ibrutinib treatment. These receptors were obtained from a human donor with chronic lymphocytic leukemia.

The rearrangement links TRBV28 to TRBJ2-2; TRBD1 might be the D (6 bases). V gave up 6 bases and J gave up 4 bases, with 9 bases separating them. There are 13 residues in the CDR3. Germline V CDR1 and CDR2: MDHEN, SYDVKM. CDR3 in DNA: TGTGCCAGCAGACAGGGCGGCACCGGGGAGCTGTTTTTT. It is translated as CASRQGGTGELFF. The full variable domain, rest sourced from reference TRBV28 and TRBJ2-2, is DVKVTQSSRYLVKRTGEKVFLECVQDMDHENMFWYRQDPGLGLRLIYFSYDVKMKEKGDIPEGYSVSREKKERFSLILESASTNQTSMYLCASRQGGTGELFFGEGSRLTVL.

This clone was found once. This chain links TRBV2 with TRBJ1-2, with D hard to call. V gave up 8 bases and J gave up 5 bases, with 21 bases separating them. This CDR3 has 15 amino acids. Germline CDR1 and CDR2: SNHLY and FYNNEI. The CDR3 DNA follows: TGTGCCAGCGCTGAGTTTAAGAGGGATCGATATGGCTACACCTTC. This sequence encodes CASAEFKRDRYGYTF. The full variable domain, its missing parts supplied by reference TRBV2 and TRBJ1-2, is EPEVTQTPSHQVTQMGQEVILRCVPISNHLYFYWYRQILGQKVEFLVSFYNNEISEKSEIFDDQFSVERPDGSNFTLKIRSTKLEDSAMYFCASAEFKRDRYGYTFGSGTRLTVV.

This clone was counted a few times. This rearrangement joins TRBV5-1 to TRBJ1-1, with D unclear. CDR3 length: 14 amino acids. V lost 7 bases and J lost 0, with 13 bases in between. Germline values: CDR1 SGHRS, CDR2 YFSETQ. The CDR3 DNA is TGCGCCAGCGGGAATGACCTCATGAACACTGAAGCTTTCTTT. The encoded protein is CASGNDLMNTEAFF. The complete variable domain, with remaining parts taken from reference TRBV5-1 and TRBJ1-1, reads KAGVTQTPRYLIKTRGQQVTLSCSPISGHRSVSWYQQTPGQGLQFLFEYFSETQRNKGNFPGRFSGRQFSNSRSEMNVSTLELGDSALYLCASGNDLMNTEAFFGQGTRLTVV.

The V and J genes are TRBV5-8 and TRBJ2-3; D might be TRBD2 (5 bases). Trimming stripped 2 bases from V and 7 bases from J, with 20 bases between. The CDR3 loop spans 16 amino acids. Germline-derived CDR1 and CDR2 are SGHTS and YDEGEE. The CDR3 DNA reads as TGTGCCAGCAGCTTATTAGCGACCACCAGTAGACATACGCAGTATTTT. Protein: CASSLLATTSRHTQYF.

The chain's CDR3 is CASEPNYGYTF. The CDR3 DNA follows: TGTGCCAGCGAACCGAACTATGGCTACACCTTC. This sequence joins TRBV6-1 and TRBJ1-2, with unresolved D. The CDR3 totals 11 residues. Germline CDR1 reads MNHNS; CDR2 reads SASEGT. V was trimmed by 8 bases and J by 2 bases, leaving 6 bases between them.

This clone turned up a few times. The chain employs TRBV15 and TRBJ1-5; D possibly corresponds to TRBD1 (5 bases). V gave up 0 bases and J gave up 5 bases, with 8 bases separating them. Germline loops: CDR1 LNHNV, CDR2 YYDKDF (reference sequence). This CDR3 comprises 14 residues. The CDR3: CATSRERGYQPQHF. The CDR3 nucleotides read TGTGCCACCAGCAGAGAGAGGGGATATCAGCCCCAGCATTTT.

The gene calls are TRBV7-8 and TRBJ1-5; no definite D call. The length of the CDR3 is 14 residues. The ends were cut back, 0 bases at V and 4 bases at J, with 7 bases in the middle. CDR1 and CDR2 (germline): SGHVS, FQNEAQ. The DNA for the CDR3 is TGTGCCAGCAGCTTAGCGAGAGGAAATCAGCCCCAGCATTTT. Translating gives CASSLARGNQPQHF.

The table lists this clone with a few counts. The CDR3 region has the DNA TGTGCCAGCAGCGTAGGCCTAGTGATGTCAGATACGCAGTATTTT. Translation: CASSVGLVMSDTQYF. This rearrangement joins TRBV9 to TRBJ2-3; no firm D call. The CDR3 has 15 residues. The V end was cut by 0 bases, the J end by 4 bases, with 12 bases between. Germline V lookup: CDR1 SGDLS, CDR2 YYNGEE.

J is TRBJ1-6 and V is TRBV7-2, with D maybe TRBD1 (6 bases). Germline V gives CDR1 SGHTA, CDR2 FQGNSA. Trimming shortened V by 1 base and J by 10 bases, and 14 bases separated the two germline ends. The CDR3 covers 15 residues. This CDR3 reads CASSLGAKTGSPLHF. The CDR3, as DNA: TGTGCCAGCAGCTTAGGCGCGAAGACAGGCTCACCCCTCCACTTT.

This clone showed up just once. CDR3 sequence reads: CASSARGLLAGYNEQFF. CDR3 nucleotide sequence: TGTGCCAGCAGCGCCCGAGGCCTACTAGCGGGCTACAATGAGCAGTTCTTC. The V and J genes are TRBV9 and TRBJ2-1, with TRBD2 matching over 9 bases. The CDR3 length is 17 residues. V was pared by 3 bases and J by 3 bases, with 10 bases of the junction left unmatched. Germline V gene sequence: CDR1 SGDLS, CDR2 YYNGEE.

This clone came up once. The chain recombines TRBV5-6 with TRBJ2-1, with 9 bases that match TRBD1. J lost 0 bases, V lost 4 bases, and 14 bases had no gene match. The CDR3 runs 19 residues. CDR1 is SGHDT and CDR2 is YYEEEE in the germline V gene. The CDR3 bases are TGTGCCAGCAGCAACCGGGACAGGGTCCCCTTCAGCTCCTACAATGAGCAGTTCTTC. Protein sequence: CASSNRDRVPFSSYNEQFF.

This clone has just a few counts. CDR3 in DNA: TGTGCCAGCAGTTTTGTTGCTGACAGGGGGCGCCGGGATGAGCAGTTCTTC. It is translated as CASSFVADRGRRDEQFF. V usage is TRBV28 and J usage is TRBJ2-1, with TRBD1 matching 10 bases. V lost 3 bases to trimming and J lost 8 bases; unmatched junction nucleotides: 13. The germline V gene encodes CDR1 MDHEN and CDR2 SYDVKM. This CDR3 spans 17 amino acids.

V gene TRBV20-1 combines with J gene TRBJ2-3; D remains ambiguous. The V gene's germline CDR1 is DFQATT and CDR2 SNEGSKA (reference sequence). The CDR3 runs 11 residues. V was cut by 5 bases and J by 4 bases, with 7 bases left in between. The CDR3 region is CSARYADTQYF. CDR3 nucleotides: TGCAGTGCTCGCTATGCAGATACGCAGTATTTT.

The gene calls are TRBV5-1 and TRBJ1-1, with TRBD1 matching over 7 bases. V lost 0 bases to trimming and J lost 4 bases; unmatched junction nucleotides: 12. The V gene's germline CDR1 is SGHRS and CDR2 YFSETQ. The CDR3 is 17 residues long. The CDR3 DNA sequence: TGCGCCAGCAGCTTGGGGCCTTACAGGGGACTTTCCACTGAAGCTTTCTTT. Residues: CASSLGPYRGLSTEAFF.

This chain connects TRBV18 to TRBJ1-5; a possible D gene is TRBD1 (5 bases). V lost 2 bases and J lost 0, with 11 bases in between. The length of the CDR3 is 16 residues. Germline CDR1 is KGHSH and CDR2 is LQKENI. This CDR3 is CASSPFGQDSNQPQHF. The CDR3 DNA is TGTGCCAGCTCACCATTCGGACAAGATAGCAATCAGCCCCAGCATTTT.

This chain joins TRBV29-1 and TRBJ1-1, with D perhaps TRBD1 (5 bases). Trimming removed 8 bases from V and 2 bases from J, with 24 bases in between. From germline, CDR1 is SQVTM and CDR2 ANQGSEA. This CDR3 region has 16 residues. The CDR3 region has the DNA TGCAGCCCAGCCCAGGGTCCTGGAGGCGACAACACTGAAGCTTTCTTT. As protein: CSPAQGPGGDNTEAFF.

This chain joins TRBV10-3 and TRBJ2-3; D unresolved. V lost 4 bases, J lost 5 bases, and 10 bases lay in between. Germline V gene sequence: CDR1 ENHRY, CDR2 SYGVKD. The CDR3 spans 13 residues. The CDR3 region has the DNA TGTGCCATCAGTGCTTCTGGTGTAGATACGCAGTATTTT. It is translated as CAISASGVDTQYF.

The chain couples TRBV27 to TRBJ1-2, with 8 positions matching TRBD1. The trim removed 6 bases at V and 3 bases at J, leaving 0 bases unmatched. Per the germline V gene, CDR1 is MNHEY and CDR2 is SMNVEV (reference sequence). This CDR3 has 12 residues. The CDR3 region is CASRDRDYGYTF. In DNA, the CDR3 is TGTGCCAGCAGGGACAGGGACTATGGCTACACCTTC.

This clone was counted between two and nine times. The CDR3: CASSFSPGQGEFDGYTF. CDR3 sequence (DNA): TGCGCCAGCAGCTTCTCTCCCGGACAGGGGGAGTTTGATGGCTACACCTTC. V usage is TRBV5-1 and J usage is TRBJ1-2; TRBD1 matches 10 bases. Germline CDR1 and CDR2: SGHRS and YFSETQ. With 2 bases clipped from V and 6 bases from J, the junction kept 13 bases outside the gene matches. The CDR3 spans 17 residues. The whole variable domain, filled in from reference TRBV5-1 and TRBJ1-2, reads KAGVTQTPRYLIKTRGQQVTLSCSPISGHRSVSWYQQTPGQGLQFLFEYFSETQRNKGNFPGRFSGRQFSNSRSEMNVSTLELGDSALYLCASSFSPGQGEFDGYTFGSGTRLTVV.

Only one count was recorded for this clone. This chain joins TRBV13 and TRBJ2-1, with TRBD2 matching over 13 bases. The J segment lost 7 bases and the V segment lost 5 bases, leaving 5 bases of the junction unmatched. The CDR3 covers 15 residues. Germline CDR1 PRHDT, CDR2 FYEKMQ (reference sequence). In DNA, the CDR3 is TGTGCCAGCAGCCCCCGGACTAGCGGGGGTAATGAGCAGTTCTTC. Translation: CASSPRTSGGNEQFF.

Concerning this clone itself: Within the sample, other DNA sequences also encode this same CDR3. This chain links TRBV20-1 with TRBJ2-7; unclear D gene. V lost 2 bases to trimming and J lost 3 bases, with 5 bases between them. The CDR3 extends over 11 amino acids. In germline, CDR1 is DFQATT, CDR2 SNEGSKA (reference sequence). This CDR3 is CSARTGYEQYF. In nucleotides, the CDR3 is TGCAGTGCTAGAACGGGCTACGAGCAGTACTTC.